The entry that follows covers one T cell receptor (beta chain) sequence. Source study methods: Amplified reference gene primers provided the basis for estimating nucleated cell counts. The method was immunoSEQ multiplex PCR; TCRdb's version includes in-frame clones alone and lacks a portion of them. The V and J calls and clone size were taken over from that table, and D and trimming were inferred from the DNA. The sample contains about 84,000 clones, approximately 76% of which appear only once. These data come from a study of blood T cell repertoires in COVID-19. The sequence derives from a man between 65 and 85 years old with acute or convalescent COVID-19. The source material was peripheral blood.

The CDR3 here is CASSALTAGNQPQHF. In nucleotides, the CDR3 is TGTGCCAGCAGCGCCTTGACAGCTGGCAATCAGCCCCAGCATTTT. This chain joins TRBV7-2 and TRBJ1-5; tentative D call: TRBD1 (5 bases). The V gene's germline CDR1 is SGHTA and CDR2 FQGNSA. The length of the CDR3 is 15 residues. V was clipped by 5 bases and J by 2 bases, with 13 bases between them.